Shown below are 29 T cell receptor beta chains from a single sample sequenced in a study of blood T cell repertoires in COVID-19. Assay: immunoSEQ multiplex PCR; the TCRdb copy retains only in-frame clones and omits some. The sample shows some 70,000 clones, approximately 80% of them seen only once. Source material: peripheral blood. Every receptor here comes from a man between 60 and 70 years old with COVID-19, enrolled during active disease.

V is TRBV29-1 and J is TRBJ2-2, with unresolved D. Germline V lookup: CDR1 SQVTM, CDR2 ANQGSEA. Trimming stripped 8 bases from V and 4 bases from J, with 14 bases between. This CDR3 is built from 13 residues. In nucleotides, the CDR3 is TGCAGCTCCGCCGATTGGAGCACCGGGGAGCTGTTTTTT. It codes for CSSADWSTGELFF.

This clone has more than one count but fewer than ten. The chain combines TRBV18 with TRBJ2-5; TRBD1 might be the D (6 bases). The CDR3 has 15 residues. V lost 1 base, J lost 0 bases, and 9 bases lay in between. Germline-derived CDR1 and CDR2 are KGHSH and LQKENI. The CDR3 DNA reads as TGTGCCAGCTCACCACGCTCAGGGGACCAAGAGACCCAGTACTTC. Translating gives CASSPRSGDQETQYF.

The genes are TRBV5-1 and TRBJ2-4; D possibly corresponds to TRBD2 (5 bases). Trimming took off 1 base at V and 4 bases at J, with 15 bases between the two ends. This CDR3 contains 16 residues. Germline-derived CDR1 and CDR2 are SGHRS and YFSETQ. The CDR3 spells CASSLFLSSTKNIQYF. In DNA, the CDR3 is TGCGCCAGCAGCTTGTTTTTGTCTAGCACTAAAAACATTCAGTACTTC.

As DNA, the CDR3 is TGTGCCTGGAGCCATGGGACAGCGTCTCAAGAGACCCAGTACTTC. This sequence encodes CAWSHGTASQETQYF. This chain joins TRBV30 and TRBJ2-5; 7 nucleotides align to TRBD1. From germline, CDR1 is GTSNPN and CDR2 SVGIG (reference sequence). The CDR3 extends over 15 amino acids. Losses at the gene ends were 3 bases for V and 2 bases for J; bases not matched to a gene: 9.

A single count supports this clone. The chain couples TRBV19 to TRBJ1-6; D perhaps matches TRBD1 (5 bases). With 6 bases removed from V and 8 bases from J, the gap between germline ends came to 11 bases. The CDR3 spans 13 residues. Germline loops: CDR1 LNHDA, CDR2 SQIVND (reference sequence). In DNA form, the CDR3 reads TGTGCCAGTAGCATCCTAGGGGATTCACCCCTCCACTTT. This encodes CASSILGDSPLHF.

This clone was seen a single time. This chain connects TRBV5-1 to TRBJ1-2; 8 bases agree with TRBD1. The CDR3 is made up of 14 amino acids. The V segment lost 4 bases and the J segment 4 bases; nucleotides outside the gene matches: 6. The germline CDR1 and CDR2 sequences are SGHRS and YFSETQ. CDR3 region: CASSLPTGAYGYTF. The CDR3 DNA reads TGCGCCAGCAGCCTACCGACAGGGGCCTATGGCTACACCTTC.

CDR3: CASSLRQGGHNEQFF. The CDR3 nucleotides read TGTGCCAGCAGTTTAAGACAGGGTGGGCACAATGAGCAGTTCTTC. The chain carries TRBV27 and TRBJ2-1; 7 bases map to TRBD1. This CDR3 region has 15 residues. CDR1 and CDR2 from the germline V gene are MNHEY and SMNVEV (reference sequence). V was clipped by 2 bases and J by 5 bases; unmatched bases: 6.

The chain joins TRBV30 to TRBJ1-2; D is ambiguous. The CDR3 has 10 amino acids. V was pared by 7 bases and J by 3 bases, with 6 bases between. Germline values: CDR1 GTSNPN, CDR2 SVGIG (reference sequence). The CDR3 sequence is CASDYYGYTF. In DNA, the CDR3 is TGTGCCTCAGACTACTATGGCTACACCTTC. The full variable domain, in which reference TRBV30 and TRBJ1-2 provide the parts outside the CDR3, is SQTIHQWPATLVQPVGSPLSLECTVEGTSNPNLYWYRQAAGRGLQLLFYSVGIGQISSEVPQNLSASRPQDRQFILSSKKLLLSDSGFYLCASDYYGYTFGSGTRLTVV.

The chain joins TRBV30 to TRBJ1-1, with D maybe TRBD1 (5 bases). The V end was cut by 4 bases, the J end by 7 bases, with 10 bases between. The CDR3 sequence is 11 residues long. CDR1 GTSNPN and CDR2 SVGIG come from the germline V gene (reference sequence). CDR3 loop: CAWTRAYEAFF. CDR3 nucleotides: TGTGCCTGGACCAGGGCCTATGAAGCTTTCTTT.

The CDR3 coding sequence is TGCGCCAGCAGCCCGGTCGGGGTTCTCACAGATACGCAGTATTTT. As protein: CASSPVGVLTDTQYF. The chain is built from TRBV5-1 and TRBJ2-3; possibly TRBD2 for D (5 bases). CDR1 is SGHRS and CDR2 is YFSETQ in the germline V gene. This CDR3 spans 15 amino acids. V shed 4 bases and J shed 2 bases, with 14 bases lying between them.

V and J are TRBV7-9 and TRBJ2-2; 9 positions match TRBD1. V gave up 4 bases and J gave up 6 bases; unmatched junction bases: 6. The CDR3 is made up of 15 amino acids. Germline V gene data show CDR1 as SEHNR and CDR2 as FQNEAQ (reference sequence). The CDR3 DNA is TGTGCCAGCAGCTCAGACAGGGGGGATGCCGGGGAGCTGTTTTTT. Translated, it gives CASSSDRGDAGELFF.

The chain couples TRBV11-1 to TRBJ2-7; D might be TRBD1 (5 bases). The CDR3 is 15 amino acids. Germline V gene data show CDR1 as SGHAT and CDR2 as FQDESV (reference sequence). The V end lost 6 bases, the J end lost 6 bases, and 21 bases lay between the germline ends. The CDR3 is CASSPETPKGPEQYF. The CDR3 bases are TGTGCCAGCAGTCCTGAAACCCCCAAGGGGCCCGAGCAGTACTTC. Full variable domain (outside the CDR3, taken from reference TRBV11-1 and TRBJ2-7): EAEVAQSPRYKITEKSQAVAFWCDPISGHATLYWYRQILGQGPELLVQFQDESVVDDSQLPKDRFSAERLKGVDSTLKIQPAELGDSAMYLCASSPETPKGPEQYFGPGTRLTVT.

V usage is TRBV19 and J usage is TRBJ2-7; TRBD2 is a possible D gene (5 bases). The CDR3 is 14 amino acids. Germline V gives CDR1 LNHDA, CDR2 SQIVND (reference sequence). V shed 1 base and J shed 3 bases, with 10 bases lying between them. CDR3 nucleotide sequence: TGTGCCAGTAGTATAGGGCCGAGGGACTACGAGCAGTACTTC. Translation: CASSIGPRDYEQYF.

CDR3 sequence (DNA): TGTGCCAGCAGTGAGTCGGTCACCGGGGAGCTGTTTTTT. It specifies CASSESVTGELFF. The chain carries TRBV28 and TRBJ2-2; D gene uncertain. CDR1 MDHEN and CDR2 SYDVKM come from the germline V gene. V was trimmed by 5 bases and J by 4 bases, leaving 8 bases between them. The CDR3 is made up of 13 amino acids.

The chain is built from TRBV2 and TRBJ2-3; TRBD2 matches 12 bases. Per the germline V gene, CDR1 is SNHLY and CDR2 is FYNNEI. The CDR3 covers 15 residues. Trimming took 4 bases from V and 5 from J; bases not matched to a gene: 4. CDR3 coding DNA: TGTGCCAGCAGTGGACTAGCGGGAGATGGAGATACGCAGTATTTT. Amino acid sequence: CASSGLAGDGDTQYF. Looking up the rest from reference TRBV2 and TRBJ2-3 gives the full variable domain: EPEVTQTPSHQVTQMGQEVILRCVPISNHLYFYWYRQILGQKVEFLVSFYNNEISEKSEIFDDQFSVERPDGSNFTLKIRSTKLEDSAMYFCASSGLAGDGDTQYFGPGTRLTVL.

This clone was seen more than once but under ten times. The V call is TRBV27, the J call TRBJ2-7; TRBD1 agrees at 9 bases. The CDR3 is 16 residues long. Germline assignment: CDR1 MNHEY and CDR2 SMNVEV (reference sequence). Trimming removed 6 bases from V and 5 bases from J; junction bases left unmatched: 14. The CDR3 DNA reads TGTGCCAGCAGCTCCCCCTCCGGGACAGGGCTCAACGAGCAGTACTTC. This codes for CASSSPSGTGLNEQYF.

This chain links TRBV7-3 with TRBJ2-1; TRBD2 matches at 16 bases. Germline lookup yields CDR1 SGHTA and CDR2 FQGTGA. The CDR3 is 19 residues long. The V and J ends lost 4 bases and 9 bases, in that order; junction bases with no gene match: 15. For the CDR3, the DNA is TGTGCCAGCAGCTCCCTCGGCATCCCCGGGACTAGCGGGGGGGGTGAGCAGTTCTTC. It specifies CASSSLGIPGTSGGGEQFF.

This clone has a handful of counts. The rearrangement joins TRBV5-4 to TRBJ2-1, with a weak D call TRBD1 (6 bases). The germline V gene encodes CDR1 SGHNT and CDR2 YYREEE (reference sequence). The V and J ends lost 3 bases and 1 base respectively, with 11 bases between them. This CDR3 is built from 15 residues. The DNA of the CDR3 is TGTGCCAGCAGCTCCTCAGGGGCATCCTACAATGAGCAGTTCTTC. Amino acids: CASSSSGASYNEQFF.

This chain links TRBV6-5 with TRBJ2-7; 9 nucleotides align to TRBD1. V lost 8 bases, J lost 2 bases, and 4 bases stayed unmatched. The CDR3 loop spans 13 amino acids. Looked up from germline, CDR1 is MNHEY and CDR2 is SVGAGI. The CDR3 loop is CASWRQGAYEQYF. CDR3 sequence (DNA): TGTGCCAGCTGGAGACAGGGGGCCTACGAGCAGTACTTC.

CDR3 DNA: TGCGCCAGCAGCTTGAACGGGGTCGGAGAGCAGTTCTTC. This codes for CASSLNGVGEQFF. The chain uses TRBV5-1 and TRBJ2-1, with a tentative D call TRBD2 (5 bases). V gave up 1 base and J gave up 10 bases, with 12 bases separating them. The CDR3 is 13 amino acids. In germline, CDR1 is SGHRS, CDR2 YFSETQ.

The chain couples TRBV3-1 (or the pseudogene TRBV3-2) to TRBJ2-5; 13 bases fit TRBD2. The V gene end was trimmed by 4 bases and the J gene end by 3 bases; junction bases not matched to a gene: 5. Germline V CDR1 and CDR2: LGHDT, YNNKEL (reference sequence). The CDR3 is 16 residues long. The CDR3 DNA follows: TGTGCCAGCAGCCGGTACGGGACTAGCGGGGAAGAGACCCAGTACTTC. It codes for CASSRYGTSGEETQYF.

The J gene is TRBJ1-5, the V gene TRBV6-5; D uncertain. Trimming took 8 bases from V and 6 from J, leaving 14 bases between them. CDR1 and CDR2 (germline): MNHEY, SVGAGI. The CDR3 length is 13 residues. The CDR3 protein is CASGNGGGQPQHF. CDR3 coding DNA: TGTGCCAGCGGAAACGGCGGAGGTCAGCCCCAGCATTTT.

This clone was recorded a few times. The chain couples TRBV23-1 to TRBJ2-3, with D possibly matching TRBD2 (5 bases). TRBV23-1 is filed as an ORF, its function uncertain. This CDR3 spans 15 amino acids. The germline V and J ends were trimmed by 0 bases and 6 bases, with 13 bases remaining between them. CDR3 loop: CASSQSSGMGDTQYF. In nucleotides, the CDR3 is TGCGCCAGCAGTCAATCGTCGGGGATGGGGGATACGCAGTATTTT.

The V gene is TRBV3-1 (or the pseudogene TRBV3-2), the J gene TRBJ1-1, with D hard to call. The CDR3 is 12 amino acids. Deletions cut 2 bases from V and 3 bases from J, with 4 bases between. The V gene's germline CDR1 is LGHDT and CDR2 YNNKEL (reference sequence). CDR3 bases: TGTGCCAGCAGCCAAATATACACTGAAGCTTTCTTT. It translates to CASSQIYTEAFF.

The CDR3 nucleotides read TGTGCCAGCAGTTATAGCGGGAGGGCCCCCGGGGAGCTGTTTTTT. It specifies CASSYSGRAPGELFF. The chain couples TRBV27 to TRBJ2-2; 11 bases fit TRBD2. The CDR3 has 15 amino acids. The V gene's germline CDR1 is MNHEY and CDR2 SMNVEV (reference sequence). Trimming at V came to 4 bases and at J to 6 bases, leaving 4 bases not matched to a gene.

This clone showed up just a few times. The chain couples TRBV19 to TRBJ2-3; weak D call: TRBD1 (5 bases). The CDR3 consists of 15 residues. V lost 1 base to trimming and J lost 2 bases, with 10 bases between them. CDR1 is LNHDA, CDR2 SQIVND, per germline (reference sequence). CDR3 DNA sequence: TGTGCCAGTAGTATAGGAGGCAGGGACACAGATACGCAGTATTTT. Its protein is CASSIGGRDTDTQYF.

A word on this clone: The germline gene is not matched at one end of the junction; a read error may be the cause. The gene calls are TRBV25-1 and TRBJ1-6; a weak D match, TRBD1 (5 bases). Germline assignment: CDR1 MGHDK and CDR2 SYGVNS. The CDR3 is 14 residues long. The CDR3 DNA reads as TGTGCCAGCAGCACGCGACAGAATAATTCACCTCTCCACTTT. It encodes CASSTRQNNSPLHF.

V and J are TRBV7-9 and TRBJ2-1, with D possibly being TRBD1 (6 bases). The CDR3 extends over 13 amino acids. CDR1 SEHNR and CDR2 FQNEAQ come from the germline V gene (reference sequence). Trimming pared 4 bases from V and 7 bases from J, leaving 11 bases between. The CDR3 spells CASSSQGKNEQFF. The CDR3 nucleotides read TGTGCCAGCAGCTCTCAGGGGAAGAATGAGCAGTTCTTC.

The chain joins TRBV2 to TRBJ2-5, with 7 bases lining up with TRBD1. Germline CDR1 and CDR2: SNHLY and FYNNEI. There are 14 residues in the CDR3. J was trimmed by 1 base and V by 7 bases; bases with no gene match: 6. This CDR3 is CASNRQGPQETQYF. Written as DNA, the CDR3 is TGTGCCAGCAACAGACAGGGCCCCCAAGAGACCCAGTACTTC. The variable domain in full, completed from reference TRBV2 and TRBJ2-5, reads EPEVTQTPSHQVTQMGQEVILRCVPISNHLYFYWYRQILGQKVEFLVSFYNNEISEKSEIFDDQFSVERPDGSNFTLKIRSTKLEDSAMYFCASNRQGPQETQYFGPGTRLLVL.